The 13 T cell receptor beta chains listed next were all sequenced from one sample in a study of T cell responses to AZD1222 COVID-19 vaccine. Sequencing was performed with immunoSEQ multiplex PCR; in TCRdb, only in-frame clones are kept and a portion is missing. The table shows about 120,000 clones, with approximately 94% occurring only once. The sample here was peripheral blood, taken 28 days after the second AZD1222 dose. The receptor source for this set is an adult who received the AZD1222 COVID-19 vaccine.

The chain links TRBV19 to TRBJ1-6, with D possibly being TRBD1 (6 bases). The germline V and J ends were trimmed by 6 bases and 9 bases, with 15 bases remaining between them. Germline V lookup: CDR1 LNHDA, CDR2 SQIVND (reference sequence). The CDR3 has 14 amino acids. The CDR3 DNA sequence: TGTGCCAGTAGCCGGACAGCCCTAATTTCACCCCTCCACTTT. It codes for CASSRTALISPLHF.

V usage is TRBV5-1 and J usage is TRBJ1-2; tentative D call: TRBD1 (6 bases). Germline lookup yields CDR1 SGHRS and CDR2 YFSETQ. V lost 5 bases, J lost 4 bases, and 15 bases lay in between. This CDR3 has 14 amino acids. CDR3 nucleotide sequence: TGCGCCAGCAGTCAGGGGAGAGATCGCTATGGCTACACCTTC. Amino acids: CASSQGRDRYGYTF.

The chain has TRBV7-3 and TRBJ1-1; 7 nucleotides agree with TRBD1. CDR1 SGHTA and CDR2 FQGTGA come from the germline V gene. The CDR3 covers 17 residues. V lost 2 bases and J lost 2; bases outside the gene matches: 11. The CDR3, as DNA: TGTGCCAGCAGCTTATTGGCCCTGGGACAGCCAAACACTGAAGCTTTCTTT. It is translated as CASSLLALGQPNTEAFF.

The chain links TRBV28 to TRBJ1-5, with unresolved D. Germline CDR1 and CDR2: MDHEN and SYDVKM. The CDR3 covers 15 residues. Trimming took off 3 bases at V and 5 bases at J, with 14 bases between the two ends. The CDR3 loop is CASSFALKNHQPQHF. In nucleotides, the CDR3 is TGTGCCAGCAGTTTCGCGCTCAAGAATCATCAGCCCCAGCATTTT.

This chain links TRBV29-1 with TRBJ1-2, with unresolved D. The CDR3 is 11 residues long. CDR1 SQVTM and CDR2 ANQGSEA come from the germline V gene. The V and J ends lost 8 bases and 4 bases respectively, with 11 bases between them. The CDR3 region has the DNA TGCAGCTCGGTAGGGAGCTATGGCTACACCTTC. It is translated as CSSVGSYGYTF.

This rearrangement joins TRBV10-3 to TRBJ2-2; TRBD2 agrees at 8 bases. This CDR3 region has 14 residues. Germline CDR1 and CDR2: ENHRY and SYGVKD. Trimming cost V 7 bases and J 1 base; bases outside gene matches: 2. The CDR3 region is CAIKAGGNTGELFF. In DNA, the CDR3 is TGTGCCATCAAGGCGGGAGGGAACACCGGGGAGCTGTTTTTT.

The chain recombines TRBV9 with TRBJ2-7; 10 nucleotides align to TRBD2. CDR3 length: 14 amino acids. CDR1 and CDR2 from the germline V gene are SGDLS and YYNGEE. Trimming at V came to 4 bases and at J to 4 bases, leaving 5 bases not matched to a gene. The CDR3 loop is CASSPRTSGYEQYF. CDR3 DNA: TGTGCCAGCAGCCCCCGGACTAGCGGTTACGAGCAGTACTTC.

This chain joins TRBV2 and TRBJ1-6; tentatively, D is TRBD1 (6 bases). Germline V gene lookup returns CDR1 SNHLY and CDR2 FYNNEI. The V gene lost 4 bases and the J gene lost 9 bases, with 16 bases spanning the gap. The CDR3 has 15 amino acids. The CDR3 DNA reads TGTGCCAGCAGTGCACAGGGTCTTCAGGGTTCACCCCTCCACTTT. Translated: CASSAQGLQGSPLHF.

The CDR3 DNA reads TGCGCCAGCAGTAGGGACAGCTCACCCTACGAGCAGTACTTC. Translating gives CASSRDSSPYEQYF. V is TRBV5-1 and J is TRBJ2-7, with 7 positions matching TRBD1. This CDR3 comprises 14 residues. The J segment lost 2 bases and the V segment lost 5 bases, leaving 7 bases of the junction unmatched. In germline, CDR1 is SGHRS, CDR2 YFSETQ.

The chain has TRBV5-1 and TRBJ2-3; 10 positions agree with TRBD2. The germline CDR1 and CDR2 sequences are SGHRS and YFSETQ. The CDR3 is 16 residues long. Trimming cost V 2 bases and J 4 bases; bases outside gene matches: 7. This chain's CDR3 is CASSLLAGFTADTQYF. DNA for the CDR3: TGCGCCAGCAGCTTACTAGCGGGGTTTACAGCAGATACGCAGTATTTT.

V usage is TRBV11-2 and J usage is TRBJ1-4; D possibly corresponds to TRBD1 (5 bases). V was pared by 6 bases and J by 7 bases, with 21 bases between. Germline CDR1 reads SGHAT; CDR2 reads FQNNGV. The CDR3 runs 16 residues. The DNA of the CDR3 is TGTGCCAGCAGTAAAGGAGGCCGGGGCTCGAGTGAAAAACTGTTTTTT. Translating it yields CASSKGGRGSSEKLFF.

This clone has a single count. The chain recombines TRBV12-3 or TRBV12-4 with TRBJ2-3; D gene uncertain. V dropped 4 bases and J dropped 2 bases, with 4 bases sitting between them. This CDR3 contains 12 residues. For the CDR3, the DNA is TGTGCCAGCAGTTGGGTCACAGATACGCAGTATTTT. Its translation: CASSWVTDTQYF.

The genes are TRBV7-9 and TRBJ2-1, with TRBD2 matching over 8 bases. This CDR3 region has 15 residues. V gave up 5 bases and J gave up 2 bases; unmatched junction bases: 5. Germline-derived CDR1 and CDR2 are SEHNR and FQNEAQ (reference sequence). The CDR3 loop reads CASSTGGGPYNEQFF. CDR3 in DNA: TGTGCCAGCAGCACCGGGGGGGGCCCCTACAATGAGCAGTTCTTC.